This T cell receptor beta chain was identified in a study of T-cell memory formation after mild COVID-19. The study, taken as a whole, reports: Within pre-infection memory, some responding clones were found, suggesting cross-reactive memory joined. Contracting CD4+ clones sat mainly in CM and EM; CD8+ in EMRA.

V lost 1 base and J lost 3, with 12 bases in between. The CDR3 has 15 amino acids. Germline loops: CDR1 LGHDT, CDR2 YNNKEL (reference sequence). The 5'RACE method, run with constant-segment primers, produced TCR alpha and TCR beta cDNA libraries (carrying sample barcodes and UMIs). TCRdb re-derived calls from the 5' RACE reads in MiXCR, one entry per CDR3 protein. This repertoire shows some 29,000 distinct CDR3 sequences, 16% found once; its top ten account for just over 1.4%. This clonotype occurred a few times. What it recognizes is unknown. This receptor was obtained from an adult who had mild COVID-19 (a few samples of this study predate the infection). Cell type and time point are not known. The specimen sequenced was PBMCs or a T cell subset sorted from them (not recorded which). The rearrangement uses TRBV3-1 and TRBJ1-1; tentative D call: TRBD1 (5 bases). CDR3 sequence (DNA): TGTGCCAGCAGCCAAGGGCAGGGCTCGTACACTGAAGCTTTCTTT. This gives the protein CASSQGQGSYTEAFF. Full variable domain (remainder filled in from reference TRBV3-1 and TRBJ1-1): DTAVSQTPKYLVTQMGNDKSIKCEQNLGHDTMYWYKQDSKKFLKIMFSYNNKELIINETVPNRFSPKSPDKAHLNLHINSLELGDSAVYFCASSQGQGSYTEAFFGQGTRLTVV.